This T cell receptor (beta chain) was sequenced in a study of T cell clonotyping in hematopoietic cell transplantation. Study conclusions and caveats: Higher Inverse Simpson Index values in graft donor and pretransplant recipient predicted broader posttransplant TCR diversity.

Time point described: recipient sample about 28 days before transplant, after cytoreduction. TCRdb keeps only in-frame clones here, not all; method: immunoSEQ multiplex PCR. The sample lists fewer than 15,000 clones; roughly 83% were seen once. This clone was detected once. Its cognate antigen is unknown. The CDR3 runs 14 residues. Germline-derived CDR1 and CDR2 are MNHNS and SASEGT. With 6 bases clipped from V and 4 bases from J, the junction kept 8 bases outside the gene matches. Sample: peripheral blood mononuclear cells, taken before stem cell transplant. The source is a man aged 60 to 75 with acute myeloid leukemia. Some clones in this sample may be carry-over from other donors' samples. The rearrangement joins TRBV6-1 to TRBJ1-2; 7 bases map to TRBD1. The CDR3 DNA sequence: TGTGCCAGCAGGGTGATGACAGGGAGCTATGGCTACACCTTC. Translated: CASRVMTGSYGYTF.